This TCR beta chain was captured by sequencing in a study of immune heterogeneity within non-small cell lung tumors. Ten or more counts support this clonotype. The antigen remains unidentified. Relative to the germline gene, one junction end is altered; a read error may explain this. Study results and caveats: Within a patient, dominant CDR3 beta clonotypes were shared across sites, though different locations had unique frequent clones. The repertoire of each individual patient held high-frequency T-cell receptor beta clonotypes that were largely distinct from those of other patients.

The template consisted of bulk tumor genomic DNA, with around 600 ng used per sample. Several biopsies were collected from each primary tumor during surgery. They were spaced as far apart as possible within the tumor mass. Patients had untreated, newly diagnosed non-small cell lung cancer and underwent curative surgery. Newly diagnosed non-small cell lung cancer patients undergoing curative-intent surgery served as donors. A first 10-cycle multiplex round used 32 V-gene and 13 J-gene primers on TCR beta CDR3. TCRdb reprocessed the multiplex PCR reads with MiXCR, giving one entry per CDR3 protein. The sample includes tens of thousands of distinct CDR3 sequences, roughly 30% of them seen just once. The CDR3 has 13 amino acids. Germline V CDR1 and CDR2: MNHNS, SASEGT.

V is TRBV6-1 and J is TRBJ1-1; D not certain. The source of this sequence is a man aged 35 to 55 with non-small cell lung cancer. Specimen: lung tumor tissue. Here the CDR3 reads CASNEGWDTEAFF. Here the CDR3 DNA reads TGTGCCAGCAATGAAGGTTGGGACACTGAAGCTTTCTTT.